This entry is about one TCR beta chain. The antigen is undetermined. The CDR3 runs 15 residues. Unmatched junction bases numbered 6, after V lost 5 bases and J lost 0 bases. The germline V gene has CDR1 SEHNR and CDR2 FQNEAQ (reference sequence). The sample belongs to a study of T cells after yellow fever vaccination. General observations from the study: The study re-detected most primary-vaccination clones after the booster (96% CD4, approximately 87% CD8). By day 5 rather than day 15, the secondary response had peaked, though it was weaker. CD4 and CD8 compartments shared a small share of clonotypes, likely from convergent recombination.

Via MiXCR, TCRdb re-called the 5' RACE reads, giving one row per CDR3 protein. Of more than 300,000 distinct CDR3 sequences in the sample, around 11% were seen once. The rearrangement links TRBV7-9 to TRBJ1-2; 7 bases are shared with TRBD1. The source is a man aged 18 to 29 who received the YFV17D yellow fever vaccine. The material sequenced was CD4+ T cells sorted from PBMCs, taken 45 days after the yellow fever booster vaccination. The CDR3 spells CASSPDRVANYGYTF. The DNA for the CDR3 is TGTGCCAGCAGCCCCGACAGGGTAGCTAACTATGGCTACACCTTC. Combining the CDR3 with reference TRBV7-9 and TRBJ1-2 gives the whole variable domain DTGVSQNPRHKITKRGQNVTFRCDPISEHNRLYWYRQTLGQGPEFLTYFQNEAQLEKSRLLSDRFSAERPKGSFSTLEIQRTEQGDSAMYLCASSPDRVANYGYTFGSGTRLTVV.